The 22 T cell receptor beta chains given below trace back to one sample, sequenced in a study of beta chain features in type 1 diabetes. Overall study findings and caveats: TCRB CDR3s were moderately but significantly shorter in Type 1 diabetes patients in all four CD4+ subsets.

Since all of the isolated RNA was reverse transcribed, expressed TCRB transcripts were what got sequenced. This table comes from immunoSEQ multiplex PCR, and its TCRdb copy is limited to in-frame clones, with some not included. Of some 150,000 clones listed, about 13% are singletons. These receptors have no known antigen. The specimen was central memory CD4+ T cells from blood. These TCRs come from a man in his late teens or twenties with type 1 diabetes.

This clone was recorded a few times. The chain links TRBV28 to TRBJ1-6; D unclear. Germline V gene lookup returns CDR1 MDHEN and CDR2 SYDVKM. The CDR3 consists of 12 residues. Trimming took 4 bases from V and 8 from J, leaving 6 bases between them. The CDR3 DNA follows: TGTGCCAGCAGTTGGCAAGATTCACCCCTCCACTTT. As protein: CASSWQDSPLHF.

This clone was seen a few times. CDR3 protein: CASSPRDGNQPQHF. The CDR3 coding sequence is TGTGCCAGCAGCCCGAGAGATGGCAATCAGCCCCAGCATTTT. J is TRBJ1-5 and V is TRBV7-2; D is undetermined. This CDR3 has 14 amino acids. Germline CDR1 and CDR2: SGHTA and FQGNSA. Trimming left V 5 bases short and J 2 bases short, with 10 bases between. The whole variable domain, filled in from reference TRBV7-2 and TRBJ1-5, reads GAGVSQSPSNKVTEKGKDVELRCDPISGHTALYWYRQSLGQGLEFLIYFQGNSAPDKSGLPSDRFSAERTGGSVSTLTIQRTQQEDSAVYLCASSPRDGNQPQHFGDGTRLSIL.

This clone was counted at least ten times. The V call is TRBV7-8, the J call TRBJ2-1; TRBD1 or TRBD2 may be the D gene (5 bases each). The ends were cut back, 5 bases at V and 8 bases at J, with 19 bases in the middle. Germline V gene data show CDR1 as SGHVS and CDR2 as FQNEAQ. The length of the CDR3 is 15 residues. DNA for the CDR3: TGTGCCAGCAGCAGGACCGTCGGCCGGGACGATGAGCAGTTCTTC. Amino acids: CASSRTVGRDDEQFF.

In its sample, this clone was seen many times. This sequence joins TRBV9 and TRBJ2-5; 8 bases are shared with TRBD1. With V trimmed by 2 bases and J by 4 bases, 1 base remained unmatched. CDR1 SGDLS and CDR2 YYNGEE come from the germline V gene. The CDR3 has 13 residues. The CDR3 region is CASSVGQGETQYF. CDR3 DNA sequence: TGTGCCAGCAGCGTTGGACAGGGAGAGACCCAGTACTTC. Drawing the rest from reference TRBV9 and TRBJ2-5, the complete variable domain is DSGVTQTPKHLITATGQRVTLRCSPRSGDLSVYWYQQSLDQGLQFLIQYYNGEERAKGNILERFSAQQFPDLHSELNLSSLELGDSALYFCASSVGQGETQYFGPGTRLLVL.

This clone has more than one count but fewer than ten. The chain has TRBV7-8 and TRBJ2-1, with 8 positions matching TRBD1. The CDR3 is 16 residues long. The V gene end was trimmed by 2 bases and the J gene end by 3 bases; junction bases not matched to a gene: 6. The germline V gene has CDR1 SGHVS and CDR2 FQNEAQ. CDR3 sequence reads: CASSLMGQANYNEQFF. The CDR3 region has the DNA TGTGCCAGCAGCTTAATGGGACAGGCGAACTACAATGAGCAGTTCTTC.

This clone turned up a few times. DNA of the CDR3: TGTGCCAGCAGCTTAGGTCGGGGGGCTAACACTGAAGCTTTCTTT. Its protein is CASSLGRGANTEAFF. J is TRBJ1-1 and V is TRBV7-9; the D gene is possibly TRBD1 (6 bases). This CDR3 is built from 15 residues. In germline, CDR1 is SEHNR, CDR2 FQNEAQ (reference sequence). Trimming took off 1 base at V and 2 bases at J, with 11 bases between the two ends.

The V gene is TRBV10-3, the J gene TRBJ1-6; D remains unclear. Deletions cut 3 bases from V and 10 bases from J, with 16 bases between. CDR3 length: 15 amino acids. CDR1 ENHRY and CDR2 SYGVKD come from the germline V gene. In DNA, the CDR3 is TGTGCCATCAGTGATGGGCAAAGGGCTGGATCACCCCTCCACTTT. This sequence encodes CAISDGQRAGSPLHF.

This clone was counted between two and nine times. V and J are TRBV5-1 and TRBJ2-5; 14 bases align to TRBD2. CDR1 is SGHRS, CDR2 YFSETQ, per germline. This CDR3 region has 16 residues. V gave up 3 bases and J gave up 3 bases; unmatched junction bases: 4. Written as DNA, the CDR3 is TGCGCCAGCAGCTCCGGACTAGCGGGGGGCAAAGAGACCCAGTACTTC. Amino acids: CASSSGLAGGKETQYF.

This clone has more than one count but fewer than ten. The J gene is TRBJ1-2, the V gene TRBV28; 11 bases fit TRBD1. The germline gives CDR1 MDHEN, CDR2 SYDVKM. This CDR3 comprises 14 residues. V lost 8 bases, J lost 3 bases, and 5 bases stayed unmatched. This CDR3 reads CASGQGALDYGYTF. In nucleotides, the CDR3 is TGTGCCAGCGGACAGGGGGCTTTAGACTATGGCTACACCTTC.

V and J are TRBV12-2 and TRBJ1-2; TRBD1 is the table's D call and was not checked against the DNA. TRBV12-2 is a pseudogene segment. This CDR3 is 14 amino acids long. The CDR3 spells CASRLDGQGSGYTF. Here the CDR3 DNA reads TGTGCAAGTCGCTTAGATGGGCAGGGGTCTGGCTACACCTTC.

This chain uses TRBV4-1 with TRBJ2-3; D unresolved. Germline V gives CDR1 MGHRA, CDR2 YSYEKL. V was shortened by 0 bases and J by 0 bases, with 13 bases between the two germline ends. The CDR3 runs 17 residues. As DNA, the CDR3 is TGCGCCAGCAGCCAAGATTTGGCGGTGACTAGCACAGATACGCAGTATTTT. The encoded protein is CASSQDLAVTSTDTQYF.

The chain recombines TRBV11-1 with TRBJ1-6; weak D call: TRBD1 (6 bases). V lost 4 bases to trimming and J lost 7 bases, with 14 bases between them. The CDR3 is 15 residues long. CDR1 is SGHAT, CDR2 FQDESV, per germline (reference sequence). The CDR3 DNA follows: TGTGCCAGCAGCTCAGGGGCTGGAGGAAATTCACCCCTCCACTTT. Its protein product is CASSSGAGGNSPLHF.

This chain uses TRBV4-1 with TRBJ2-2; 8 bases line up with TRBD1. CDR1 and CDR2 (germline): MGHRA, YSYEKL. This CDR3 contains 17 residues. Losses at the gene ends were 4 bases for V and 5 bases for J; bases not matched to a gene: 12. The CDR3 here is CASSRSAGGADTGELFF. CDR3 coding DNA: TGCGCCAGCAGCCGATCGGCAGGGGGCGCCGATACCGGGGAGCTGTTTTTT.

The chain is built from TRBV30 and TRBJ2-3; D is undetermined. The CDR3 runs 15 residues. Trimming removed 6 bases at V and 2 bases at J, with 18 bases between. From germline, CDR1 is GTSNPN and CDR2 SVGIG (reference sequence). CDR3 region: CACEPVQVATDTQYF. In DNA, the CDR3 is TGTGCCTGTGAGCCCGTGCAGGTCGCCACAGATACGCAGTATTTT.

The rearrangement joins TRBV25-1 to TRBJ2-6; 8 bases line up with TRBD1. With 7 bases clipped from V and 2 bases from J, the junction kept 4 bases outside the gene matches. CDR3 size: 15 residues. Germline V gene sequence: CDR1 MGHDK, CDR2 SYGVNS. Written as DNA, the CDR3 is TGTGCCAGCAACAGGGGGTCCGCTGGGGCCAACGTCCTGACTTTC. Its translation is CASNRGSAGANVLTF.

This clone has just a few counts. The junction shows a germline mismatch at one end, possibly a read error. The chain employs TRBV30 and TRBJ2-5; D possibly corresponds to TRBD1 (5 bases). This CDR3 spans 13 amino acids. CDR1 and CDR2 from the germline V gene are GTSNPN and SVGIG (reference sequence). CDR3 region: CASSIDSKGTQYF. The CDR3 DNA reads TGTGCCTCGAGTATCGACAGTAAGGGGACCCAGTACTTC.

This clone was observed a few times. The J gene is TRBJ2-1, the V gene TRBV6-5; 8 nucleotides match TRBD1. Germline V gene sequence: CDR1 MNHEY, CDR2 SVGAGI. After removal of 4 bases from V and 8 bases from J, the junction contained 10 bases not matched to a gene. There are 15 residues in the CDR3. The CDR3 coding sequence is TGTGCCAGCAGTTCAATGGACAGGGTAGCCGATGAGCAGTTCTTC. Its translation: CASSSMDRVADEQFF.

This clone was observed a few times. V is TRBV19 and J is TRBJ1-6; D perhaps matches TRBD1 (5 bases). Germline V gives CDR1 LNHDA, CDR2 SQIVND (reference sequence). Trimming pared 5 bases from V and 6 bases from J, leaving 8 bases between. CDR3 length: 13 residues. CDR3 bases: TGTGCCAGTAGTGTACAGGTTAATTCACCCCTCCACTTT. It is translated as CASSVQVNSPLHF.

This clone appeared many times. The rearrangement uses TRBV7-3 and TRBJ2-1; D is undetermined. Germline CDR1 and CDR2: SGHTA and FQGTGA. CDR3 length equals 13 residues. The V gene lost 5 bases and the J gene lost 5 bases, with 10 bases spanning the gap. The CDR3 DNA is TGTGCCAGCAGCCAAGCGCTCCACAATGAGCAGTTCTTC. It translates to CASSQALHNEQFF.

This clone was counted a single time. V is TRBV2 and J is TRBJ2-7; D not certain. Germline V gene data show CDR1 as SNHLY and CDR2 as FYNNEI. CDR3 length: 16 residues. Trimming removed 0 bases at V and 1 base at J, with 13 bases between. CDR3 bases: TGTGCCAGCAGTGAAGCTGGCCGGAGAGGATCCTACGAGCAGTACTTC. Translating gives CASSEAGRRGSYEQYF.

The J gene is TRBJ2-7, the V gene TRBV7-2, with TRBD2 identical over 8 bases. The CDR3 sequence is 15 residues long. In germline, CDR1 is SGHTA, CDR2 FQGNSA. The V and J ends lost 4 bases and 5 bases, in that order; junction bases with no gene match: 10. This chain's CDR3 is CASSWGGGRRNEQYF. In nucleotides, the CDR3 is TGTGCCAGCAGCTGGGGCGGGGGGAGAAGGAACGAGCAGTACTTC.

This clone was counted between two and nine times. This chain uses TRBV9 with TRBJ2-3; tentatively, D is TRBD2 (6 bases). Trimming shortened V by 3 bases and J by 2 bases, and 13 bases separated the two germline ends. There are 15 residues in the CDR3. Germline V gene lookup returns CDR1 SGDLS and CDR2 YYNGEE. The CDR3 loop reads CASSEISGDTDTQYF. The CDR3 DNA follows: TGTGCCAGCAGCGAGATTAGCGGAGACACAGATACGCAGTATTTT.